The 30 T cell receptor beta chains presented below share a single source sample, sequenced in a study of T cell changes during pregnancy in multiple sclerosis. Using immunoSEQ multiplex PCR, the repertoire was profiled, and TCRdb retains in-frame clones only, with some absent. The repertoire consists of some 100,000 clones, with around 92% occurring once and the leading ten covering about 0.9%. Sequencing used peripheral blood, obtained before pregnancy. The receptors derive from a female donor with multiple sclerosis, enrolled in a pregnancy study.

The chain is built from TRBV7-9 and TRBJ2-1, with TRBD2 matching over 9 bases. Germline V lookup: CDR1 SEHNR, CDR2 FQNEAQ (reference sequence). The junction had 13 bases not matched to a gene; V was cut back by 5 bases and J by 8 bases. This CDR3 is built from 16 residues. DNA of the CDR3: TGTGCCAGCAGCCCTGGGGGGCGGGAGGGCCTTCATGAGCAGTTCTTC. It is translated as CASSPGGREGLHEQFF.

The chain uses TRBV11-2 and TRBJ2-1; D might be TRBD2 (6 bases). V was clipped by 5 bases and J by 9 bases, with 17 bases between them. The CDR3 is 14 residues long. Per germline, CDR1 SGHAT and CDR2 FQNNGV. The CDR3 sequence: CASSHGEVGSEQFF. The CDR3 coding sequence is TGTGCCAGCAGCCACGGGGAGGTCGGGAGTGAGCAGTTCTTC.

This clone was detected only once. This rearrangement joins TRBV14 to TRBJ2-3; the D is unclear. The CDR3 consists of 17 residues. V was cut by 4 bases and J by 1 base, with 18 bases left in between. Germline V gene lookup returns CDR1 SGHDN and CDR2 FVKESK. As DNA, the CDR3 is TGTGCCAGCAGCCCAAGAAGGTCGCGGAGAGGCACAGATACGCAGTATTTT. Residues: CASSPRRSRRGTDTQYF.

The V and J genes are TRBV20-1 and TRBJ2-7, with D unclear. The V gene lost 3 bases and the J gene lost 3 bases, with 3 bases spanning the gap. The length of the CDR3 is 10 residues. CDR1 DFQATT and CDR2 SNEGSKA come from the germline V gene (reference sequence). This chain's CDR3 is CSASSYEQYF. The CDR3 DNA sequence: TGCAGTGCTAGTAGCTACGAGCAGTACTTC.

The chain carries TRBV9 and TRBJ1-2; 7 bases are a match to TRBD1. Per germline, CDR1 SGDLS and CDR2 YYNGEE. The CDR3 has 13 residues. V lost 7 bases, J lost 3 bases, and 6 bases stayed unmatched. The CDR3 nucleotides read TGTGCCAGCTCCCAAGGGGGCGACTATGGCTACACCTTC. The encoded protein is CASSQGGDYGYTF.

This clone was recorded only once. The rearrangement links TRBV5-1 to TRBJ2-2; possibly TRBD1 for D (6 bases). V was clipped by 2 bases and J by 1 base, with 9 bases between them. CDR3 length: 15 amino acids. Per the germline V gene, CDR1 is SGHRS and CDR2 is YFSETQ. CDR3 DNA sequence: TGCGCCAGCAGCTTTACAGGGATGAACACCGGGGAGCTGTTTTTT. This codes for CASSFTGMNTGELFF.

CDR3: CASSYTGGNTEAFF. Here the CDR3 DNA reads TGTGCCAGCAGCTATACAGGGGGGAACACTGAAGCTTTCTTT. This rearrangement joins TRBV7-9 to TRBJ1-1; TRBD1 aligns across 8 bases. The length of the CDR3 is 14 residues. Germline V gene lookup returns CDR1 SEHNR and CDR2 FQNEAQ (reference sequence). Unmatched junction bases numbered 2, after V lost 4 bases and J lost 1 base.

Worth noting for this clone: The same CDR3 is also encoded by other DNA sequences in this sample. The chain couples TRBV6-5 to TRBJ2-6; D might be TRBD1 (6 bases). This CDR3 has 15 residues. The V end lost 5 bases, the J end lost 4 bases, and 12 bases lay between the germline ends. Germline V gene data show CDR1 as MNHEY and CDR2 as SVGAGI. CDR3: CASSGTGTGANVLTF. For the CDR3, the DNA is TGTGCCAGCAGTGGGACCGGGACAGGGGCCAACGTCCTGACTTTC.

The chain carries TRBV14 and TRBJ2-7; weak D call: TRBD1 (5 bases). V was clipped by 5 bases and J by 2 bases, with 13 bases between them. Germline-derived CDR1 and CDR2 are SGHDN and FVKESK. The CDR3 is 14 amino acids. The CDR3 is CASSYQGIAYEQYF. The CDR3 DNA reads TGTGCCAGCAGCTATCAGGGAATTGCCTACGAGCAGTACTTC.

The chain uses TRBV27 and TRBJ2-7, with D possibly matching TRBD1 (5 bases). Trimming removed 9 bases at V and 3 bases at J, with 15 bases between. Germline CDR1 MNHEY, CDR2 SMNVEV (reference sequence). CDR3 length: 13 amino acids. The CDR3 DNA reads TGTGCCAGTAGGTCTTGGGGCGGCTACGAGCAGTACTTC. It specifies CASRSWGGYEQYF.

In this sample, this clone turned up a few times. The rearrangement joins TRBV27 to TRBJ2-7, with a weak D call TRBD1 (6 bases). This CDR3 spans 15 amino acids. Germline lookup yields CDR1 MNHEY and CDR2 SMNVEV (reference sequence). Trimming shortened V by 4 bases and J by 3 bases, and 16 bases separated the two germline ends. CDR3 bases: TGTGCCAGCAGTTCGGCCTTCACAGGGTACTACGAGCAGTACTTC. Its protein product is CASSSAFTGYYEQYF.

V usage is TRBV7-8 and J usage is TRBJ2-7, with D possibly TRBD1 on 5 matching bases. Deletions cut 1 base from V and 2 bases from J, with 9 bases between. This CDR3 is 14 amino acids long. CDR1 is SGHVS and CDR2 is FQNEAQ in the germline V gene. The CDR3, as DNA: TGTGCCAGCAGCTTAGGTCGCAGGGCCTACGAGCAGTACTTC. Residues: CASSLGRRAYEQYF.

The V gene is TRBV6-5, the J gene TRBJ2-1; 11 bases are a match to TRBD2. The CDR3 runs 14 residues. Per the germline V gene, CDR1 is MNHEY and CDR2 is SVGAGI. Trimming cost V 3 bases and J 8 bases; bases outside gene matches: 3. The CDR3 sequence: CASSYTSGSHEQFF. The CDR3 DNA sequence: TGTGCCAGCAGTTATACTAGCGGGAGCCATGAGCAGTTCTTC.

V and J are TRBV19 and TRBJ1-5; D is perhaps TRBD1 (6 bases). Germline assignment: CDR1 LNHDA and CDR2 SQIVND (reference sequence). The V end was cut by 7 bases, the J end by 4 bases, with 14 bases between. The CDR3 loop spans 14 amino acids. The CDR3 DNA sequence: TGTGCCAGTAACCACAGGGTCGGGAATCAGCCCCAGCATTTT. This gives the protein CASNHRVGNQPQHF.

This chain connects TRBV4-1 to TRBJ1-5; 8 bases match TRBD1. V lost 6 bases to trimming and J lost 3 bases; unmatched junction nucleotides: 10. This CDR3 comprises 16 residues. The germline CDR1 and CDR2 sequences are MGHRA and YSYEKL. The CDR3 region has the DNA TGCGCCAGCAGTCAACTGGGACAGGCCCTCAATCAGCCCCAGCATTTT. This encodes CASSQLGQALNQPQHF.

This chain connects TRBV7-3 to TRBJ1-4; D not certain. The CDR3 loop spans 15 amino acids. Trimming left V 5 bases short and J 0 bases short, with 10 bases between. In germline, CDR1 is SGHTA, CDR2 FQGTGA. CDR3 region: CASSLSVATNEKLFF. CDR3 in DNA: TGTGCCAGCAGCCTCTCAGTTGCAACTAATGAAAAACTGTTTTTT.

The V gene is TRBV14, the J gene TRBJ1-1; D uncertain. The CDR3 loop spans 13 amino acids. Germline V gene lookup returns CDR1 SGHDN and CDR2 FVKESK. Trimming pared 0 bases from V and 4 bases from J, leaving 6 bases between. CDR3 in amino acids: CASSQDGVTEAFF. CDR3 in DNA: TGTGCCAGCAGCCAAGACGGAGTCACTGAAGCTTTCTTT.

The table lists this clone with a count of one. The chain uses TRBV9 and TRBJ2-2; D perhaps matches TRBD2 (6 bases). Germline V gene sequence: CDR1 SGDLS, CDR2 YYNGEE. V was pared by 0 bases and J by 4 bases, with 10 bases between. CDR3 length equals 15 residues. The CDR3 DNA follows: TGTGCCAGCAGCGTAGGTGGTAGCGGCACCGGGGAGCTGTTTTTT. This gives the protein CASSVGGSGTGELFF.

V usage is TRBV5-6 and J usage is TRBJ2-7; 8 positions match TRBD1. Germline V lookup: CDR1 SGHDT, CDR2 YYEEEE. The junction had 6 bases not matched to a gene; V was cut back by 4 bases and J by 0 bases. The CDR3 is 15 residues long. CDR3 protein: CASSSLGTGSYEQYF. DNA for the CDR3: TGTGCCAGCAGCAGTTTGGGGACAGGCTCCTACGAGCAGTACTTC. Full variable domain (missing parts from reference TRBV5-6 and TRBJ2-7): DAGVTQSPTHLIKTRGQQVTLRCSPKSGHDTVSWYQQALGQGPQFIFQYYEEEERQRGNFPDRFSGHQFPNYSSELNVNALLLGDSALYLCASSSLGTGSYEQYFGPGTRLTVT.

The chain has TRBV2 and TRBJ1-5, with 7 bases identical to TRBD1. The CDR3 extends over 13 amino acids. The J segment lost 4 bases and the V segment lost 5 bases, leaving 2 bases of the junction unmatched. Germline CDR1 SNHLY, CDR2 FYNNEI. The CDR3 loop is CASSWTGNQPQHF. The CDR3 DNA sequence: TGTGCCAGCAGTTGGACAGGAAATCAGCCCCAGCATTTT. Complete variable domain (other parts from reference TRBV2 and TRBJ1-5): EPEVTQTPSHQVTQMGQEVILRCVPISNHLYFYWYRQILGQKVEFLVSFYNNEISEKSEIFDDQFSVERPDGSNFTLKIRSTKLEDSAMYFCASSWTGNQPQHFGDGTRLSIL.

The chain joins TRBV5-4 to TRBJ2-3; tentative D call: TRBD2 (6 bases). The length of the CDR3 is 19 residues. Germline loops: CDR1 SGHNT, CDR2 YYREEE (reference sequence). Deletions cut 1 base from V and 2 bases from J, with 23 bases between. CDR3 residues: CASSLIRDFPFPPTDTQYF. The CDR3 region has the DNA TGTGCCAGCAGCTTGATTCGGGACTTCCCTTTTCCCCCCACAGATACGCAGTATTTT.

The CDR3: CASTKGLAGVREQYF. The CDR3 nucleotides read TGTGCCAGCACCAAAGGACTAGCGGGAGTCCGCGAGCAGTACTTC. The chain links TRBV27 to TRBJ2-7, with TRBD2 identical over 13 bases. Germline CDR1 reads MNHEY; CDR2 reads SMNVEV (reference sequence). The length of the CDR3 is 15 residues. J was trimmed by 6 bases and V by 7 bases; bases with no gene match: 9.

This clone was found once. The chain joins TRBV7-6 to TRBJ2-7; 8 nucleotides align to TRBD2. Germline CDR1 and CDR2: SGHVS and FNYEAQ. The CDR3 runs 15 residues. V gave up 5 bases and J gave up 0 bases; unmatched junction bases: 6. For the CDR3, the DNA is TGTGCCAGCAGCCCTAGCGGGTCCAGCTCCTACGAGCAGTACTTC. Translating gives CASSPSGSSSYEQYF.

This clone was counted a single time. The V and J genes are TRBV15 and TRBJ2-4; tentatively, D is TRBD2 (5 bases). Germline-derived CDR1 and CDR2 are LNHNV and YYDKDF (reference sequence). The CDR3 consists of 14 residues. Trimming pared 3 bases from V and 8 bases from J, leaving 14 bases between. The CDR3 coding sequence is TGTGCCACCAGCAGGTCTGACTACGGGGACATTCAGTACTTC. It translates to CATSRSDYGDIQYF.

This chain connects TRBV7-9 to TRBJ2-6; 9 nucleotides line up with TRBD1. Trimming removed 11 bases from V and 1 base from J; junction bases left unmatched: 0. The CDR3 covers 13 residues. Germline CDR1 SEHNR, CDR2 FQNEAQ (reference sequence). The CDR3 is CAGQGSGANVLTF. The CDR3 nucleotides are TGTGCCGGACAGGGGTCTGGGGCCAACGTCCTGACTTTC. The entire variable domain, with the rest obtained from reference TRBV7-9 and TRBJ2-6, is as follows: DTGVSQNPRHKITKRGQNVTFRCDPISEHNRLYWYRQTLGQGPEFLTYFQNEAQLEKSRLLSDRFSAERPKGSFSTLEIQRTEQGDSAMYLCAGQGSGANVLTFGAGSRLTVL.

The rearrangement joins TRBV5-1 to TRBJ2-7; 7 bases map to TRBD1. This CDR3 has 14 residues. Germline assignment: CDR1 SGHRS and CDR2 YFSETQ. The trim removed 4 bases at V and 2 bases at J, leaving 6 bases unmatched. The CDR3 nucleotides are TGCGCCAGCAGCCCCTGGACAGGAACCTACGAGCAGTACTTC. Translation: CASSPWTGTYEQYF.

This clone appeared a single time. The chain carries TRBV11-3 and TRBJ1-1; D call uncertain. Trimming shortened V by 5 bases and J by 4 bases, and 14 bases separated the two germline ends. Germline-derived CDR1 and CDR2 are SGHNT and YENEEA. The CDR3 consists of 14 residues. CDR3 residues: CASSPAPGSTEAFF. The CDR3 DNA reads as TGTGCCAGCAGCCCCGCACCGGGATCCACTGAAGCTTTCTTT.

V is TRBV9 and J is TRBJ1-2; no definite D call. The CDR3 contains 13 residues. V was cut by 1 base and J by 2 bases, with 6 bases left in between. Germline V CDR1 and CDR2: SGDLS, YYNGEE. The CDR3 region has the DNA TGTGCCAGCAGCGTACGCGGGAACTATGGCTACACCTTC. It specifies CASSVRGNYGYTF.

This sequence joins TRBV10-2 and TRBJ1-3; possibly TRBD1 for D (5 bases). V was trimmed by 3 bases and J by 0 bases, leaving 9 bases between them. CDR1 is WSHSY, CDR2 SAAADI, per germline. The CDR3 contains 15 residues. This CDR3 reads CASSDGGNSGNTIYF. CDR3 in DNA: TGCGCCAGCAGTGATGGGGGGAACTCTGGAAACACCATATATTTT.

The chain recombines TRBV9 with TRBJ1-2; TRBD1 matches at 11 bases. J was trimmed by 7 bases and V by 5 bases; bases with no gene match: 4. The CDR3 extends over 13 amino acids. Germline lookup yields CDR1 SGDLS and CDR2 YYNGEE. The CDR3: CASRDRGQGGYTF. CDR3 DNA sequence: TGTGCCAGCAGGGACAGGGGGCAGGGTGGCTACACCTTC.